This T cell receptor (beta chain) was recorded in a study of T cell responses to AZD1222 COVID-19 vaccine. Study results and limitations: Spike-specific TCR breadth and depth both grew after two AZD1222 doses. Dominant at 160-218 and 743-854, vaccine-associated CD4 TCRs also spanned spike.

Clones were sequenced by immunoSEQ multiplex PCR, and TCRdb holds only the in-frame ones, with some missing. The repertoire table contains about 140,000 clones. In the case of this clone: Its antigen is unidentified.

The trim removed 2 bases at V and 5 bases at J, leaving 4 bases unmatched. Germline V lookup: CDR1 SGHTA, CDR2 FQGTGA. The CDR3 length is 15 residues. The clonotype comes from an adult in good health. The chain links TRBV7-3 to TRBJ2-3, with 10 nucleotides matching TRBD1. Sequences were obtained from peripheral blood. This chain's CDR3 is CASSLWGQGIDTQYF. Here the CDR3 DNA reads TGTGCCAGCAGCTTATGGGGACAGGGGATAGATACGCAGTATTTT. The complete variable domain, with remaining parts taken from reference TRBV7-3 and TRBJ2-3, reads GAGVSQTPSNKVTEKGKYVELRCDPISGHTALYWYRQSLGQGPEFLIYFQGTGAADDSGLPNDRFFAVRPEGSVSTLKIQRTERGDSAVYLCASSLWGQGIDTQYFGPGTRLTVL.